Below are 24 T cell receptor beta chains sequenced from a single sample in a study of T cells of healthy individuals. TCRdb itself ran the 5' RACE reads through MiXCR, one entry per CDR3 protein. Of about 60,000 distinct CDR3 sequences in the sample, about 16% were seen once. The receptors originated from a human donor in good health.

This clonotype was seen repeatedly, ten times or more. The J gene is TRBJ2-1, the V gene TRBV20-1, with 11 bases lining up with TRBD2. Germline CDR1 is DFQATT and CDR2 is SNEGSKA (reference sequence). The CDR3 extends over 15 amino acids. The trim removed 5 bases at V and 8 bases at J, leaving 11 bases unmatched. Here the CDR3 reads CSAYFSGGARDEQFF. CDR3 nucleotides: TGCAGTGCTTACTTTAGCGGGGGGGCCAGGGATGAGCAGTTCTTC.

This clonotype was found many times. This chain connects TRBV11-1 to TRBJ2-7; 10 nucleotides line up with TRBD1. This CDR3 comprises 15 residues. The germline V gene has CDR1 SGHAT and CDR2 FQDESV (reference sequence). The J segment lost 2 bases and the V segment lost 5 bases, leaving 6 bases of the junction unmatched. For the CDR3, the DNA is TGTGCCAGCAGCGCAACCGGGACAGGGGCCTACGAGCAGTACTTC. Translated, it gives CASSATGTGAYEQYF.

This clonotype was detected only a few times. The chain recombines TRBV12-3 or TRBV12-4 with TRBJ2-7, with a tentative D call TRBD2 (6 bases). V gave up 6 bases and J gave up 3 bases, with 6 bases separating them. This CDR3 spans 11 amino acids. The CDR3 is CASRDYYEQYF. Here the CDR3 DNA reads TGTGCCAGCAGGGACTACTACGAGCAGTACTTC.

This clonotype has ten or more counts. The CDR3 region is CASGSGRLVYNEQFF. Written as DNA, the CDR3 is TGTGCTAGTGGTTCCGGCAGGCTAGTATACAATGAGCAGTTCTTC. The gene calls are TRBV12-5 and TRBJ2-1; the D is unclear. The ends were cut back, 4 bases at V and 4 bases at J, with 14 bases in the middle. Germline V gene lookup returns CDR1 LGHNT and CDR2 FRNRAP. CDR3 size: 15 residues.

This rearrangement joins TRBV5-1 to TRBJ2-3; 8 nucleotides line up with TRBD2. CDR1 and CDR2 (germline): SGHRS, YFSETQ. The CDR3 has 16 residues. V was clipped by 0 bases and J by 2 bases; unmatched bases: 5. CDR3 loop: CASSLETSAYTDTQYF. The CDR3 DNA reads as TGCGCCAGCAGCTTGGAGACTAGCGCGTACACAGATACGCAGTATTTT.

The chain has TRBV6-2 or TRBV6-3 and TRBJ1-4, with D unresolved. The V end was cut by 5 bases, the J end by 8 bases, with 12 bases between. CDR1 MNHEY and CDR2 SVGEGT come from the germline V gene. The CDR3 runs to 13 residues. The DNA for the CDR3 is TGTGCCAGCAGTAACAACGTGGAGGAAAAACTGTTTTTT. Its protein is CASSNNVEEKLFF.

This chain joins TRBV27 and TRBJ1-2, with D unclear. The germline gives CDR1 MNHEY, CDR2 SMNVEV (reference sequence). The ends were cut back, 2 bases at V and 6 bases at J, with 7 bases in the middle. This CDR3 comprises 12 residues. CDR3 sequence (DNA): TGTGCCAGCAGTTTAGATGGGAATGGCTACACCTTC. Protein: CASSLDGNGYTF.

This clonotype was detected many times. The rearrangement uses TRBV20-1 and TRBJ2-1; no clear D gene. Per the germline V gene, CDR1 is DFQATT and CDR2 is SNEGSKA (reference sequence). The CDR3 loop spans 11 amino acids. Trimming pared 3 bases from V and 6 bases from J, leaving 6 bases between. The CDR3 is CSASPSNEQFF. In DNA form, the CDR3 reads TGCAGTGCTAGCCCTAGCAATGAGCAGTTCTTC.

This clonotype was seen once. A clone one base away is much larger, so this may be a read error. This chain connects TRBV3-1 to TRBJ2-7; TRBD2 matches at 9 bases. Losses at the gene ends were 1 base for V and 4 bases for J; bases not matched to a gene: 8. Germline CDR1 is LGHDT and CDR2 is YNNKEL (reference sequence). CDR3 length: 16 residues. Here the CDR3 reads CASSQGLAVASYEQYF. Written as DNA, the CDR3 is TGTGCCAGCAGCCAAGGACTAGCGGTGGCCTCGTACGAGCAGTACTTC.

This clonotype has at least ten counts. V gene TRBV5-1 combines with J gene TRBJ2-1; 8 bases map to TRBD1. Looked up from germline, CDR1 is SGHRS and CDR2 is YFSETQ. The CDR3 spans 13 residues. With 2 bases clipped from V and 10 bases from J, the junction kept 5 bases outside the gene matches. CDR3: CASSFSQGGEQFF. CDR3 DNA: TGCGCCAGCAGCTTCTCACAGGGGGGAGAGCAGTTCTTC.

The CDR3 sequence: CASSPIAGGTDTQYF. The CDR3 DNA reads TGTGCCAGCAGTCCTATAGCGGGGGGCACAGATACGCAGTATTTT. The chain recombines TRBV6-4 with TRBJ2-3, with 9 bases lining up with TRBD2. The ends lost 5 bases at V and 1 base at J; junction bases unmatched: 4. The length of the CDR3 is 15 residues. Germline V gene sequence: CDR1 MRHNA, CDR2 SNTAGT.

This clonotype was counted many times. CDR3 coding DNA: TGTGCCAGCAGCTTACGCCAGGGGGTCTACAATGAGCAGTTCTTC. Its protein is CASSLRQGVYNEQFF. V is TRBV7-9 and J is TRBJ2-1; TRBD1 aligns across 7 bases. Looked up from germline, CDR1 is SEHNR and CDR2 is FQNEAQ (reference sequence). The CDR3 covers 15 residues. The junction had 4 bases not matched to a gene; V was cut back by 2 bases and J by 3 bases.

This clonotype was seen ten or more times. The CDR3 here is CASSQVAGGGETQYF. CDR3 DNA: TGTGCCAGCAGCCAGGTCGCGGGGGGAGGAGAGACCCAGTACTTC. V gene TRBV3-1 combines with J gene TRBJ2-5; 8 bases line up with TRBD2. V shed 3 bases, J shed 4 bases, and the junction held 7 bases outside the gene matches. The germline CDR1 and CDR2 sequences are LGHDT and YNNKEL (reference sequence). The CDR3 sequence is 15 residues long.

The chain carries TRBV15 and TRBJ2-2; D is unclear. The CDR3 consists of 11 residues. Germline CDR1 reads LNHNV; CDR2 reads YYDKDF (reference sequence). Between the trimmed V and J ends, which lost 0 bases and 12 bases, there was a span of 5 bases. For the CDR3, the DNA is TGTGCCACCAGCAGAGAGGCGAAGCTGTTTTTT. Translation gives CATSREAKLFF.

This clonotype showed up many times. The chain employs TRBV14 and TRBJ2-3; 16 positions agree with TRBD2. With 4 bases clipped from V and 2 bases from J, the junction kept 6 bases outside the gene matches. CDR3 length: 18 residues. The germline gives CDR1 SGHDN, CDR2 FVKESK. This CDR3 reads CASSLTGTSGGDTDTQYF. In nucleotides, the CDR3 is TGTGCCAGCAGCCTAACCGGGACTAGCGGGGGGGACACAGATACGCAGTATTTT.

This clonotype occurred many times. The chain has TRBV20-1 and TRBJ1-6; the match to TRBD1 covers 8 bases. This CDR3 is built from 14 residues. The V gene's germline CDR1 is DFQATT and CDR2 SNEGSKA (reference sequence). The V gene end was trimmed by 1 base and the J gene end by 10 bases; junction bases not matched to a gene: 6. CDR3 bases: TGCAGTGCTAGAGTTAGGACAGGGAACTCACCCCTCCACTTT. It yields the protein CSARVRTGNSPLHF.

The chain is built from TRBV12-3 or TRBV12-4 and TRBJ2-1, with 8 bases aligning to TRBD2. The V segment lost 3 bases and the J segment 10 bases; nucleotides outside the gene matches: 5. The CDR3 has 13 amino acids. In DNA, the CDR3 is TGTGCCAGCAGTTTTCGGGAGGGCTCAGAGCAGTTCTTC. Translated, it gives CASSFREGSEQFF.

This clonotype was counted many times. The chain carries TRBV10-3 and TRBJ1-6, with 7 bases that match TRBD1. The germline V gene has CDR1 ENHRY and CDR2 SYGVKD. With V trimmed by 6 bases and J by 5 bases, 7 bases remained unmatched. This CDR3 contains 15 residues. The CDR3 sequence is CAIRMTGTDNSPLHF. In nucleotides, the CDR3 is TGTGCCATCAGAATGACCGGGACAGATAATTCACCCCTCCACTTT.

This clonotype appeared many times. The chain joins TRBV2 to TRBJ1-5; D gene uncertain. CDR1 is SNHLY and CDR2 is FYNNEI in the germline V gene. Trimming stripped 4 bases from V and 4 bases from J, with 11 bases between. The CDR3 is 14 residues long. DNA of the CDR3: TGTGCCAGCAGTGGAAACCTTCTTAATCAGCCCCAGCATTTT. It is translated as CASSGNLLNQPQHF.

The chain joins TRBV9 to TRBJ2-6; D unclear. Trimming cost V 1 base and J 0 bases, with 5 bases left between them. This CDR3 comprises 15 residues. Germline V gives CDR1 SGDLS, CDR2 YYNGEE. CDR3 bases: TGTGCCAGCAGCGTACCTCTCTCTGGGGCCAACGTCCTGACTTTC. Translated, it gives CASSVPLSGANVLTF. The full variable domain, completed using reference TRBV9 and TRBJ2-6, is DSGVTQTPKHLITATGQRVTLRCSPRSGDLSVYWYQQSLDQGLQFLIQYYNGEERAKGNILERFSAQQFPDLHSELNLSSLELGDSALYFCASSVPLSGANVLTFGAGSRLTVL.

This clonotype was seen ten or more times. The chain links TRBV18 to TRBJ1-5; a weak D match, TRBD1 (6 bases). The CDR3 has 16 residues. Germline V gene data show CDR1 as KGHSH and CDR2 as LQKENI. Trimming cost V 1 base and J 4 bases, with 14 bases left between them. Here the CDR3 DNA reads TGTGCCAGCTCACCACTCGGGGGGCTCCCTAATCAGCCCCAGCATTTT. It translates to CASSPLGGLPNQPQHF. Based on the CDR3 plus reference TRBV18 and TRBJ1-5, the full variable domain is NAGVMQNPRHLVRRRGQEARLRCSPMKGHSHVYWYRQLPEEGLKFMVYLQKENIIDESGMPKERFSAEFPKEGPSILRIQQVVRGDSAAYFCASSPLGGLPNQPQHFGDGTRLSIL.

The chain recombines TRBV20-1 with TRBJ1-6, with D unclear. CDR1 is DFQATT, CDR2 SNEGSKA, per germline (reference sequence). The CDR3 has 16 amino acids. Trimming stripped 0 bases from V and 0 bases from J, with 9 bases between. The CDR3 sequence: CSARDRSSSYNSPLHF. CDR3 coding DNA: TGCAGTGCTAGAGATCGATCGAGCTCCTATAATTCACCCCTCCACTTT.

The chain has TRBV3-1 and TRBJ2-7; no definite D call. Between the trimmed V and J ends, which lost 6 bases and 2 bases, there was a span of 11 bases. Germline CDR1 is LGHDT and CDR2 is YNNKEL (reference sequence). The CDR3 consists of 13 residues. The CDR3 loop is CASSTAVTYEQYF. The DNA of the CDR3 is TGTGCCAGCAGTACAGCCGTAACCTACGAGCAGTACTTC.

J is TRBJ2-3 and V is TRBV4-2, with TRBD2 matching 12 bases. CDR1 and CDR2 (germline): LGHNA, YNFKEQ. The CDR3 covers 17 residues. Trimming at V came to 0 bases and at J to 3 bases, leaving 4 bases not matched to a gene. CDR3 sequence: CASSQDGLAGRTDTQYF. DNA for the CDR3: TGTGCCAGCAGCCAAGATGGACTAGCGGGGAGGACAGATACGCAGTATTTT.